One and the same sample provided the 32 T cell receptor beta chains below, sequenced in a study of metastatic and nonmetastatic thyroid tumors. All patients reached thyroid surgery having received no treatment beforehand. TCRdb reanalyzed the PCR reads via MiXCR. The table has under 95,000 clones, roughly 8.6% seen once; the top ten hold 8.8%. Material for sequencing was blood. The source is a female donor with papillary thyroid cancer or a benign thyroid nodule (not recorded which). Some clones in this sample may be carry-over from other donors' samples.

As for this clone: A read error may be the cause here, since a much bigger clone is one base away. The sample holds other DNA sequences that translate to the same CDR3. The J gene is TRBJ2-4, the V gene TRBV20-1; 7 bases are shared with TRBD2. The CDR3 contains 15 residues. J gave up 5 bases and V 0 bases, and 7 bases lay outside the gene matches. Germline CDR1 reads DFQATT; CDR2 reads SNEGSKA (reference sequence). The CDR3 region is CSARERGYGENIQYF. CDR3 bases: TGCAGTGCTAGAGAGCGGGGGTACGGAGAAAACATTCAGTACTTC.

This clone appeared many times. The chain recombines TRBV6-4 with TRBJ2-3, with D perhaps matching TRBD2 (6 bases). The CDR3 loop spans 15 amino acids. V was clipped by 0 bases and J by 6 bases, with 13 bases between them. CDR1 is MRHNA and CDR2 is SNTAGT in the germline V gene. CDR3 DNA: TGTGCCAGCAGTGACTCGGGCTCGGCGGGGGATACGCAGTATTTT. Translated, it gives CASSDSGSAGDTQYF.

This clone has a count of ten or more. V is TRBV6-1 and J is TRBJ1-2, with 7 positions matching TRBD1. The CDR3 runs to 15 residues. Germline CDR1 reads MNHNS; CDR2 reads SASEGT. V trimming: 6 bases; J trimming: 4 bases; junction bases outside the gene matches: 11. The CDR3 protein is CASRPGQTTFYGYTF. CDR3 bases: TGTGCCAGCAGACCGGGACAGACCACTTTCTATGGCTACACCTTC.

In this sample, this clone turned up a few times. The chain links TRBV28 to TRBJ1-5; D uncertain. V lost 1 base and J lost 2, with 15 bases in between. CDR1 and CDR2 from the germline V gene are MDHEN and SYDVKM. The CDR3 is made up of 17 amino acids. CDR3 region: CASSLFRSNQGNQPQHF. The CDR3 region has the DNA TGTGCCAGCAGTTTATTTCGTTCTAACCAGGGCAATCAGCCCCAGCATTTT.

This clone was picked up many times. The chain carries TRBV6-1 and TRBJ1-1; 8 bases fit TRBD1. This CDR3 region has 16 residues. Germline values: CDR1 MNHNS, CDR2 SASEGT. The V segment lost 2 bases and the J segment 5 bases; nucleotides outside the gene matches: 10. The CDR3 loop reads CASSETPDRGGTEAFF. The CDR3 DNA reads TGTGCCAGCAGTGAAACCCCCGACAGGGGCGGAACTGAAGCTTTCTTT.

This clone has only a few counts. The chain employs TRBV25-1 and TRBJ1-5; D possibly corresponds to TRBD1 (5 bases). CDR1 is MGHDK and CDR2 is SYGVNS in the germline V gene. This CDR3 contains 15 residues. Trimming cost V 4 bases and J 2 bases, with 12 bases left between them. Here the CDR3 reads CASSGYGGGNQPQHF. CDR3 sequence (DNA): TGTGCCAGCAGTGGATATGGGGGGGGCAATCAGCCCCAGCATTTT.

This clone was recorded at least ten times. This chain uses TRBV18 with TRBJ1-2; the D gene is possibly TRBD1 (6 bases). V shed 4 bases and J shed 4 bases, with 13 bases lying between them. The V gene's germline CDR1 is KGHSH and CDR2 LQKENI. There are 14 residues in the CDR3. Here the CDR3 DNA reads TGTGCCAGCTCACTCAGGTTACAGGGCTATGGCTACACCTTC. Translated, it gives CASSLRLQGYGYTF.

A note on this clone: Just one base apart from a much larger clone, this may be a read error. This sequence joins TRBV19 and TRBJ2-1; D perhaps matches TRBD1 (7 bases). Germline lookup yields CDR1 LNHDA and CDR2 SQIVND (reference sequence). The CDR3 is 14 residues long. CDR3 in amino acids: CASSPGGYNNEQSF. CDR3 sequence (DNA): TGTGCCAGTAGTCCAGGGGGGTACAACAATGAGCAGTCCTTC.

This clone was detected ten times or more. This chain links TRBV9 with TRBJ2-1; D possibly corresponds to TRBD1 (6 bases). This CDR3 is 16 amino acids long. Germline V lookup: CDR1 SGDLS, CDR2 YYNGEE. V dropped 3 bases and J dropped 0 bases, with 13 bases sitting between them. The CDR3 bases are TGTGCCAGCAGCGCCCACAGGGATAGCTCCTACAATGAGCAGTTCTTC. It translates to CASSAHRDSSYNEQFF.

In its sample, this clone was seen many times. The rearrangement links TRBV5-1 to TRBJ2-1; D gene unclear. V lost 1 base, J lost 1 base, and 6 bases lay in between. The germline V gene encodes CDR1 SGHRS and CDR2 YFSETQ. This CDR3 has 14 amino acids. CDR3 DNA: TGCGCCAGCAGCTTGATAGGGTCCTACAATGAGCAGTTCTTC. Its translation is CASSLIGSYNEQFF.

There are a few counts of this clone. The chain employs TRBV3-1 and TRBJ2-1, with a tentative D call TRBD1 (5 bases). Germline V lookup: CDR1 LGHDT, CDR2 YNNKEL (reference sequence). The CDR3 contains 16 residues. Trimming removed 0 bases at V and 1 base at J, with 10 bases between. CDR3 region: CASSQDEGVSYNEQFF. The CDR3 DNA follows: TGTGCCAGCAGCCAAGATGAAGGGGTTTCCTACAATGAGCAGTTCTTC.

The sample holds many counts of this clone. This chain's CDR3 is CASSLHSGANVLTF. In DNA form, the CDR3 reads TGTGCCAGCAGCTTACACTCTGGGGCCAACGTCCTGACTTTC. This chain uses TRBV5-6 with TRBJ2-6; D ambiguous. The germline gives CDR1 SGHDT, CDR2 YYEEEE. This CDR3 is built from 14 residues. The V end was cut by 2 bases, the J end by 0 bases, with 3 bases between.

This clone was recorded at least ten times. The V gene is TRBV7-3, the J gene TRBJ2-7; 8 nucleotides line up with TRBD2. V dropped 2 bases and J dropped 0; count of bases not matched to a gene: 9. The CDR3 length is 17 residues. Germline values: CDR1 SGHTA, CDR2 FQGTGA. The CDR3 is CASSLYAGGDTSYEQYF. The CDR3 DNA sequence: TGTGCCAGCAGCTTATACGCGGGGGGCGATACCTCCTACGAGCAGTACTTC.

This clone was seen only a few times. The chain links TRBV27 to TRBJ2-1; possibly TRBD1 for D (6 bases). Trimming pared 4 bases from V and 5 bases from J, leaving 9 bases between. The germline V gene encodes CDR1 MNHEY and CDR2 SMNVEV (reference sequence). There are 13 residues in the CDR3. The DNA for the CDR3 is TGTGCCAGCAGTTATTCAGGGGACAATGAGCAGTTCTTC. It codes for CASSYSGDNEQFF.

This clone was seen many times. The chain couples TRBV5-1 to TRBJ2-7; D is perhaps TRBD1 or TRBD2 (5 bases each). The CDR3 has 16 residues. Trimming removed 4 bases at V and 6 bases at J, with 23 bases between. Germline CDR1 is SGHRS and CDR2 is YFSETQ. For the CDR3, the DNA is TGCGCCAGCAGCCCCCCAGTGGGGGAAAGGGGAGTCGAGCAGTACTTC. Amino acids: CASSPPVGERGVEQYF. The full variable domain, rest sourced from reference TRBV5-1 and TRBJ2-7, is KAGVTQTPRYLIKTRGQQVTLSCSPISGHRSVSWYQQTPGQGLQFLFEYFSETQRNKGNFPGRFSGRQFSNSRSEMNVSTLELGDSALYLCASSPPVGERGVEQYFGPGTRLTVT.

This clone was counted at least ten times. The chain links TRBV5-6 to TRBJ1-2; D perhaps matches TRBD1 (6 bases). The CDR3 length is 15 residues. Trimming took 0 bases from V and 5 from J, leaving 14 bases between them. The germline gives CDR1 SGHDT, CDR2 YYEEEE. The CDR3 loop is CASSLAGGAGYGYTF. CDR3 nucleotide sequence: TGTGCCAGCAGCTTGGCGGGGGGGGCAGGGTATGGCTACACCTTC.

This clone was found many times. The chain combines TRBV5-1 with TRBJ1-1, with D tentatively TRBD1 (6 bases). The CDR3 runs to 15 residues. The germline V and J ends were trimmed by 3 bases and 5 bases, with 17 bases remaining between them. CDR1 is SGHRS, CDR2 YFSETQ, per germline. This chain's CDR3 is CASSSGVQGWTEAFF. CDR3 DNA: TGCGCCAGCAGCTCAGGGGTTCAGGGTTGGACTGAAGCTTTCTTT.

This clone appeared once. The CDR3 DNA is TGCGCCAGCAGCCAGGGGACAGGGGGCCTCTATGGCTACACCTTC. Its protein product is CASSQGTGGLYGYTF. V usage is TRBV5-1 and J usage is TRBJ1-2; 12 bases fit TRBD1. The CDR3 contains 15 residues. V lost 4 bases and J lost 4; bases outside the gene matches: 5. Germline V gene data show CDR1 as SGHRS and CDR2 as YFSETQ.

This clone appeared many times. The CDR3 here is CASSIRGRGDQPQHF. In DNA, the CDR3 is TGTGCCAGCAGCATTAGAGGCAGGGGCGATCAGCCCCAGCATTTT. V and J are TRBV7-9 and TRBJ1-5; D perhaps matches TRBD1 (6 bases). V lost 5 bases and J lost 5, with 16 bases in between. Looked up from germline, CDR1 is SEHNR and CDR2 is FQNEAQ (reference sequence). The CDR3 length is 15 residues. Using reference TRBV7-9 and TRBJ1-5 for the parts outside the CDR3, the full variable domain is DTGVSQNPRHKITKRGQNVTFRCDPISEHNRLYWYRQTLGQGPEFLTYFQNEAQLEKSRLLSDRFSAERPKGSFSTLEIQRTEQGDSAMYLCASSIRGRGDQPQHFGDGTRLSIL.

The rearrangement links TRBV20-1 to TRBJ1-1; no clear D gene. V was shortened by 3 bases and J by 3 bases, with 8 bases between the two germline ends. The CDR3 has 12 amino acids. CDR1 and CDR2 from the germline V gene are DFQATT and SNEGSKA (reference sequence). CDR3 protein: CSASAGDTEAFF. CDR3 DNA: TGCAGTGCTAGTGCAGGAGACACTGAAGCTTTCTTT.

On this clone: Relative to the germline gene, one junction end is altered; a read error may explain this. The rearrangement joins TRBV7-2 to TRBJ2-7; D remains ambiguous. The CDR3 has 12 residues. The germline V gene has CDR1 SGHTA and CDR2 FQGNSA. CDR3 sequence: CASSLKIGEQYF. Here the CDR3 DNA reads TGCGCCAGCAGCTTAAAAATTGGCGAGCAGTACTTC.

This clone has a count of ten or more. The rearrangement links TRBV2 to TRBJ1-4; no reliable D call. V lost 4 bases to trimming and J lost 8 bases, with 11 bases between them. The CDR3 is made up of 13 amino acids. In germline, CDR1 is SNHLY, CDR2 FYNNEI. DNA for the CDR3: TGTGCCAGCAGTGGAAGGGCGAAGGAAAAACTGTTTTTT. Residues: CASSGRAKEKLFF.

In its sample, this clone was seen many times. The chain joins TRBV6-4 to TRBJ2-3; TRBD2 aligns across 10 bases. Germline lookup yields CDR1 MRHNA and CDR2 SNTAGT. With V trimmed by 3 bases and J by 10 bases, 10 bases remained unmatched. The CDR3 contains 15 residues. CDR3 in amino acids: CASSESGGAAFAQYF. The DNA of the CDR3 is TGTGCCAGCAGTGAAAGCGGGGGGGCCGCCTTTGCGCAGTATTTT.

Comment on this clone: A junction end diverges from the germline sequence, so it may reflect a read error. The rearrangement links TRBV5-4 to TRBJ2-2, with D perhaps TRBD1 or TRBD2 (5 bases each). The CDR3 contains 17 residues. Germline assignment: CDR1 SGHNT and CDR2 YYREEE (reference sequence). This CDR3 reads CASSLSLGAANTGELFF. The CDR3 nucleotides read TGTGCCAGCAGCTTGTCCCTCGGGGCTGCGAACACCGGCGAGCTGTTTTTT. Variable domain in full (rest from reference TRBV5-4 and TRBJ2-2): ETGVTQSPTHLIKTRGQQVTLRCSSQSGHNTVSWYQQALGQGPQFIFQYYREEENGRGNFPPRFSGLQFPNYSSELNVNALELDDSALYLCASSLSLGAANTGELFFGEGSRLTVL.

This clone showed up many times. The chain uses TRBV28 and TRBJ2-1; D perhaps matches TRBD1 (6 bases). The V end lost 7 bases, the J end lost 3 bases, and 16 bases lay between the germline ends. This CDR3 has 15 amino acids. CDR1 is MDHEN and CDR2 is SYDVKM in the germline V gene. The CDR3, as DNA: TGTGCCAGCACCGCAAGACAGGAGAACTACAATGAGCAGTTCTTC. This gives the protein CASTARQENYNEQFF. The whole variable domain, filled in from reference TRBV28 and TRBJ2-1, reads DVKVTQSSRYLVKRTGEKVFLECVQDMDHENMFWYRQDPGLGLRLIYFSYDVKMKEKGDIPEGYSVSREKKERFSLILESASTNQTSMYLCASTARQENYNEQFFGPGTRLTVL.

Ten or more counts support this clone. The V and J genes are TRBV5-1 and TRBJ2-6, with D tentatively TRBD1 (6 bases). Germline lookup yields CDR1 SGHRS and CDR2 YFSETQ. V dropped 4 bases and J dropped 0 bases, with 11 bases sitting between them. This CDR3 contains 16 residues. CDR3 protein: CASSHTGSSGANVLTF. The DNA for the CDR3 is TGCGCCAGCAGCCACACAGGGAGCTCTGGGGCCAACGTCCTGACTTTC.

This clone was seen repeatedly, ten times or more. V is TRBV13 and J is TRBJ1-1, with unresolved D. Trimming pared 0 bases from V and 8 bases from J, leaving 10 bases between. From germline, CDR1 is PRHDT and CDR2 FYEKMQ (reference sequence). This CDR3 has 13 amino acids. Here the CDR3 reads CASSLGRQKEAFF. The CDR3 DNA is TGTGCCAGCAGCTTAGGCCGGCAGAAGGAAGCTTTCTTT.

This clone has just a few counts. V is TRBV12-3 or TRBV12-4 and J is TRBJ2-5; 11 bases are a match to TRBD1. The CDR3 consists of 16 residues. V lost 5 bases and J lost 5; bases outside the gene matches: 10. CDR3 DNA sequence: TGTGCCAGCAGTGTCACCGGGACAGGGGGTTTTGAGACCCAGTACTTC. It is translated as CASSVTGTGGFETQYF.

Ten or more counts support this clone. V usage is TRBV4-2 and J usage is TRBJ2-3; 10 nucleotides agree with TRBD2. Losses at the gene ends were 2 bases for V and 1 base for J; bases not matched to a gene: 6. There are 17 residues in the CDR3. Germline values: CDR1 LGHNA, CDR2 YNFKEQ. The CDR3 DNA reads as TGTGCCAGCAGCCAAAACCCTACTAGCGGGGGCACAGATACGCAGTATTTT. It encodes CASSQNPTSGGTDTQYF.

This clone has a count of ten or more. The chain carries TRBV5-5 and TRBJ2-1; D assignment may be TRBD1 or TRBD2 (5 bases each). From germline, CDR1 is SGHKS and CDR2 YYEKEE (reference sequence). This CDR3 contains 14 residues. V lost 5 bases, J lost 4 bases, and 13 bases lay in between. CDR3 residues: CASSSRQRYNEQFF. The CDR3 nucleotides read TGTGCCAGCAGTTCACGACAGCGGTACAATGAGCAGTTCTTC.

This clone was found many times. This sequence joins TRBV6-4 and TRBJ2-3, with D perhaps TRBD1 (5 bases). This CDR3 has 13 amino acids. The germline CDR1 and CDR2 sequences are MRHNA and SNTAGT. V lost 5 bases to trimming and J lost 6 bases, with 12 bases between them. CDR3 in amino acids: CASSQTEWDTQYF. Here the CDR3 DNA reads TGTGCCAGCAGTCAGACAGAGTGGGATACGCAGTATTTT.

The CDR3 DNA is TGTGCCAGCTCACCACTTTCAGGGGCGCGGGAAAAACTGTTTTTT. Protein: CASSPLSGAREKLFF. The chain couples TRBV18 to TRBJ1-4, with D maybe TRBD1 (6 bases). CDR1 is KGHSH and CDR2 is LQKENI in the germline V gene. V dropped 1 base and J dropped 8 bases, with 14 bases sitting between them. CDR3 length: 15 residues.